The 14 T cell receptor beta chains presented below share a single source sample, sequenced in a study of blood T cell repertoires in COVID-19. The method was immunoSEQ multiplex PCR; TCRdb's version includes in-frame clones alone and lacks a portion of them. The table lists tens of thousands of clones, approximately 82% of them singletons. Sequences were obtained from peripheral blood. These receptors all stem from a woman older than 75 with acute or convalescent COVID-19.

The V and J genes are TRBV27 and TRBJ1-4; TRBD1 matches at 8 bases. The CDR3 spans 14 residues. Germline V gene sequence: CDR1 MNHEY, CDR2 SMNVEV (reference sequence). The ends lost 6 bases at V and 5 bases at J; junction bases unmatched: 5. CDR3 region: CASRIQGENEKLFF. CDR3 nucleotide sequence: TGTGCCAGCAGAATACAGGGGGAGAATGAAAAACTGTTTTTT.

The chain uses TRBV2 and TRBJ2-3; 11 bases align to TRBD2. The CDR3 runs to 15 residues. Losses at the gene ends were 5 bases for V and 6 bases for J; bases not matched to a gene: 7. Germline-derived CDR1 and CDR2 are SNHLY and FYNNEI. The CDR3 reads CASSFLAGGMDTQYF. The DNA for the CDR3 is TGTGCCAGCAGTTTTCTAGCGGGAGGAATGGATACGCAGTATTTT.

This sequence joins TRBV19 and TRBJ1-2, with D perhaps TRBD1 (6 bases). Germline lookup yields CDR1 LNHDA and CDR2 SQIVND (reference sequence). The CDR3 runs 11 residues. V shed 4 bases and J shed 14 bases, with 14 bases lying between them. The CDR3 sequence: CASSTKIQGTF. CDR3 DNA sequence: TGTGCCAGTAGTACCAAAATCCAGGGGACCTTC.

V and J are TRBV2 and TRBJ1-1; D may be TRBD1 (5 bases). This CDR3 region has 14 residues. Per the germline V gene, CDR1 is SNHLY and CDR2 is FYNNEI. Trimming cost V 4 bases and J 1 base, with 10 bases left between them. CDR3 region: CASSVGGANTEAFF. The CDR3 DNA reads as TGTGCCAGCAGTGTGGGCGGGGCGAACACTGAAGCTTTCTTT. Based on the CDR3 plus reference TRBV2 and TRBJ1-1, the full variable domain is EPEVTQTPSHQVTQMGQEVILRCVPISNHLYFYWYRQILGQKVEFLVSFYNNEISEKSEIFDDQFSVERPDGSNFTLKIRSTKLEDSAMYFCASSVGGANTEAFFGQGTRLTVV.

V is TRBV6-6 and J is TRBJ1-5; possibly TRBD1 for D (6 bases). Per the germline V gene, CDR1 is MNHNY and CDR2 is SVGAGI (reference sequence). The length of the CDR3 is 14 residues. V gave up 5 bases and J gave up 8 bases, with 16 bases separating them. The CDR3 sequence is CASSHLGAQEPQHF. The CDR3 nucleotides read TGTGCCAGCAGTCACCTGGGGGCCCAAGAGCCCCAGCATTTT.

V and J are TRBV19 and TRBJ1-2; weak D call: TRBD1 (6 bases). The germline V gene has CDR1 LNHDA and CDR2 SQIVND (reference sequence). The CDR3 spans 14 residues. V was trimmed by 4 bases and J by 4 bases, leaving 13 bases between them. The CDR3 DNA reads TGTGCCAGTAGTACCCAGACAGGATTCTATGGCTACACCTTC. Encoded protein: CASSTQTGFYGYTF.

The chain uses TRBV30 and TRBJ1-1, with D possibly being TRBD1 (5 bases). Germline-derived CDR1 and CDR2 are GTSNPN and SVGIG (reference sequence). V was shortened by 5 bases and J by 4 bases, with 23 bases between the two germline ends. The CDR3 has 16 amino acids. The CDR3 region has the DNA TGTGCCTGGTTGGGGCAGGAAACCGCATGGGGCACTGAAGCTTTCTTT. Residues: CAWLGQETAWGTEAFF. The complete variable domain, with remaining parts taken from reference TRBV30 and TRBJ1-1, reads SQTIHQWPATLVQPVGSPLSLECTVEGTSNPNLYWYRQAAGRGLQLLFYSVGIGQISSEVPQNLSASRPQDRQFILSSKKLLLSDSGFYLCAWLGQETAWGTEAFFGQGTRLTVV.

CDR3: CASRPGQGPYEQYF. CDR3 DNA: TGCGCCAGCAGACCCGGACAGGGTCCCTACGAGCAGTACTTC. This chain uses TRBV5-1 with TRBJ2-7; 8 bases fit TRBD1. With V trimmed by 5 bases and J by 2 bases, 6 bases remained unmatched. The CDR3 has 14 amino acids. The V gene's germline CDR1 is SGHRS and CDR2 YFSETQ. The whole variable domain, remainder taken from reference TRBV5-1 and TRBJ2-7, is KAGVTQTPRYLIKTRGQQVTLSCSPISGHRSVSWYQQTPGQGLQFLFEYFSETQRNKGNFPGRFSGRQFSNSRSEMNVSTLELGDSALYLCASRPGQGPYEQYFGPGTRLTVT.

The chain uses TRBV7-2 and TRBJ1-5; 9 bases agree with TRBD1. The CDR3 length is 15 residues. The germline V gene encodes CDR1 SGHTA and CDR2 FQGNSA. With V trimmed by 4 bases and J by 1 base, 2 bases remained unmatched. This CDR3 is CASSSGTGSNQPQHF. The CDR3 coding sequence is TGTGCCAGCAGCTCCGGGACAGGGAGCAATCAGCCCCAGCATTTT.

This chain links TRBV18 with TRBJ1-5; TRBD1 aligns across 9 bases. The CDR3 extends over 14 amino acids. V gave up 4 bases and J gave up 7 bases; unmatched junction bases: 5. The germline gives CDR1 KGHSH, CDR2 LQKENI. The chain's CDR3 is CASSLGTGIQPQHF. The CDR3 coding sequence is TGTGCCAGCTCACTCGGGACAGGGATACAGCCCCAGCATTTT.

The chain couples TRBV4-1 to TRBJ2-1; D might be TRBD2 (7 bases). The V end lost 0 bases, the J end lost 2 bases, and 11 bases lay between the germline ends. Germline CDR1 reads MGHRA; CDR2 reads YSYEKL. This CDR3 has 16 amino acids. Here the CDR3 reads CASSQDPGGAYNEQFF. CDR3 DNA sequence: TGCGCCAGCAGCCAAGATCCGGGGGGCGCCTACAATGAGCAGTTCTTC.

V and J are TRBV5-4 and TRBJ1-4; TRBD1 is a possible D gene (5 bases). The V gene's germline CDR1 is SGHNT and CDR2 YYREEE (reference sequence). This CDR3 spans 16 amino acids. V lost 2 bases and J 6 bases, leaving 17 bases between the germline ends. The CDR3 spells CASSFAGRGGDEKLFF. CDR3 DNA: TGTGCCAGCAGCTTTGCAGGGCGGGGTGGGGATGAAAAACTGTTTTTT.

The chain couples TRBV18 to TRBJ1-4; D is ambiguous. The CDR3 totals 14 residues. The germline V gene encodes CDR1 KGHSH and CDR2 LQKENI. V lost 3 bases to trimming and J lost 4 bases, with 9 bases between them. This chain's CDR3 is CASSPRANNEKLFF. CDR3 coding DNA: TGTGCCAGCTCACCGCGGGCCAATAATGAAAAACTGTTTTTT. Using reference TRBV18 and TRBJ1-4 for the parts outside the CDR3, the full variable domain is NAGVMQNPRHLVRRRGQEARLRCSPMKGHSHVYWYRQLPEEGLKFMVYLQKENIIDESGMPKERFSAEFPKEGPSILRIQQVVRGDSAAYFCASSPRANNEKLFFGSGTQLSVL.

The gene calls are TRBV11-2 and TRBJ2-7; the D gene is possibly TRBD1 (6 bases). CDR1 is SGHAT and CDR2 is FQNNGV in the germline V gene. This CDR3 is built from 16 residues. The V end was cut by 1 base, the J end by 3 bases, with 16 bases between. The CDR3 reads CASSLGMFRDNYEQYF. CDR3 in DNA: TGTGCCAGCAGCTTAGGAATGTTTCGGGACAACTACGAGCAGTACTTC.